This is a list of T cell receptor beta chains from one sample in a study of shared clonotypes between healthy human individuals. Clones were read by immunoSEQ multiplex PCR, and TCRdb kept only the in-frame ones, dropping some. The data show around 2,000,000 clones, with over 85% seen just once and around 0.13% held by the top ten. Input material: naive CD4+ T cells sorted from blood. The receptors shown here come from a young man in good health. The CDR3 runs from the conserved cysteine through the conserved F or W. D genes are given only for firm matches. Clone size is not always given. Where it is, it says once, few, many or a class for expanded clones.

length: 15
J: TRBJ1-1
V: TRBV19
D: -
size: -
CDR3: CASSFTGPPVTEAFF
DNA: TGTGCCAGTAGTTTCACAGGTCCGCCGGTCACTGAAGCTTTCTTT

length: 16
J: TRBJ1-3
V: TRBV19
D: -
size: -
CDR3: CASSPGQTLSGNTIYF
DNA: TGTGCCAGTAGTCCTGGACAGACCCTCTCTGGAAACACCATATATTTT

length: 15
J: TRBJ1-1
V: TRBV18
D: -
size: -
CDR3: CASSPQRQEGPEAFF
DNA: TGTGCCAGCTCACCACAACGGCAAGAAGGACCCGAAGCTTTCTTT

length: 13
J: TRBJ2-7
V: TRBV11-3
D: -
size: once
CDR3: CASSLEGSYEQYF
DNA: TGTGCCAGCAGCTTAGAGGGGTCCTACGAGCAGTACTTC

length: 14
J: TRBJ1-1
V: TRBV2
D: -
size: once
CDR3: CASSEGRLNTEAFF
DNA: TGTGCCAGCAGTGAGGGACGCTTGAACACTGAAGCTTTCTTT

length: 14
J: TRBJ2-7
V: TRBV28
D: -
size: once
CDR3: CASSPLWDVPEQYF
DNA: TGTGCCAGCAGTCCCCTTTGGGACGTTCCCGAGCAGTACTTC

length: 12
J: TRBJ2-7
V: TRBV7-9
D: -
size: -
CDR3: CASSLANTEQYF
DNA: TGTGCCAGCAGCTTAGCTAACACCGAGCAGTACTTC

length: 14
J: TRBJ2-7
V: TRBV6-5
D: -
size: -
CDR3: CASSARDTSYEQYF
DNA: TGTGCCAGCAGTGCACGGGACACCTCCTACGAGCAGTACTTC

length: 16
J: TRBJ2-5
V: TRBV7-2
D: TRBD2
size: -
CDR3: CASSLAGFAGGETQYF
DNA: TGTGCCAGCAGCTTAGCGGGGTTTGCGGGAGGAGAGACCCAGTACTTC

length: 15
J: TRBJ2-7
V: TRBV19
D: -
size: -
CDR3: CASSTAGPGVYEQYF
DNA: TGTGCCAGTAGTACCGCGGGACCGGGCGTCTACGAGCAGTACTTC

length: 13
J: TRBJ1-1
V: TRBV5-6
D: -
size: -
CDR3: CASARAPGTEAFF
DNA: TGTGCCAGCGCAAGGGCCCCGGGCACTGAAGCTTTCTTT

length: 17
J: TRBJ2-2
V: TRBV7-9
D: TRBD2
size: -
CDR3: CASSRPVILAERGELFF
DNA: TGTGCCAGCAGCCGCCCAGTGATACTAGCGGAGCGTGGGGAGCTGTTTTTT

length: 17
J: TRBJ2-2
V: TRBV5-1
D: -
size: -
CDR3: CASSLNRFLGDTGELFF
DNA: TGCGCCAGCAGCTTGAATCGGTTCCTGGGGGACACCGGGGAGCTGTTTTTT

length: 17
J: TRBJ2-5
V: TRBV5-1
D: TRBD2
size: -
CDR3: CASSLALGGGAQETQYF
DNA: TGCGCCAGCAGCTTGGCCTTGGGCGGGGGGGCCCAAGAGACCCAGTACTTC

length: 10
J: TRBJ2-3
V: TRBV20-1
D: -
size: -
CDR3: CSPDTDTQYF
DNA: TGCAGTCCCGATACAGATACGCAGTATTTT

length: 14
J: TRBJ1-1
V: TRBV6-5
D: -
size: -
CDR3: CASGMRGSGTEAFF
DNA: TGTGCCAGCGGCATGCGGGGCTCAGGCACTGAAGCTTTCTTT

length: 13
J: TRBJ2-2
V: TRBV10-3
D: -
size: -
CDR3: CAISPFGSGELFF
DNA: TGTGCCATCAGTCCGTTCGGGTCCGGGGAGCTGTTTTTT

length: 15
J: TRBJ1-4
V: TRBV28
D: TRBD1
size: -
CDR3: CASSFGQGGSEKLFF
DNA: TGTGCCAGCAGTTTCGGACAGGGGGGTTCTGAAAAACTGTTTTTT

length: 16
J: TRBJ2-2
V: TRBV6-6
D: -
size: once
CDR3: CASSYSSTTNTGELFF
DNA: TGTGCCAGCAGTTACTCGAGTACCACGAACACCGGGGAGCTGTTTTTT

length: 14
J: TRBJ1-6
V: TRBV7-9
D: TRBD1
size: -
CDR3: CASSTTGWNSPLHF
DNA: TGTGCCAGCAGCACGACAGGGTGGAATTCACCCCTCCACTTT

length: 13
J: TRBJ1-4
V: TRBV7-2
D: TRBD1
size: -
CDR3: CASSSGQGLKLFF
DNA: TGTGCCAGCAGCTCCGGACAGGGGTTAAAACTGTTTTTT

length: 14
J: TRBJ2-3
V: TRBV13
D: -
size: -
CDR3: CASSLGRGTDTQYF
DNA: TGTGCCAGCAGCTTAGGCCGGGGCACAGATACGCAGTATTTT

length: 17
J: TRBJ2-7
V: TRBV9
D: TRBD1
size: -
CDR3: CASSPRLPGQGIEEQYF
DNA: TGTGCCAGCAGCCCCAGACTCCCGGGACAGGGGATCGAGGAGCAGTACTTC

length: 16
J: TRBJ2-7
V: TRBV30
D: TRBD2
size: -
CDR3: CAWSVSFRAGGNEQYF
DNA: TGTGCCTGGAGTGTGAGTTTCCGAGCGGGAGGGAACGAGCAGTACTTC

length: 14
J: TRBJ2-1
V: TRBV6-5
D: TRBD2
size: -
CDR3: CASMGTSGLNEQFF
DNA: TGTGCCAGCATGGGGACTAGCGGGTTGAATGAGCAGTTCTTC

length: 11
J: TRBJ1-4
V: TRBV2
D: -
size: -
CDR3: CASSGWEKLFF
DNA: TGTGCCAGCAGTGGATGGGAAAAACTGTTTTTT

length: 15
J: TRBJ1-1
V: TRBV19
D: -
size: -
CDR3: CAWSQWPTYVTEAFF
DNA: TGTGCCTGGAGTCAATGGCCGACGTATGTCACTGAAGCTTTCTTT

length: 13
J: TRBJ2-7
V: TRBV7-2
D: -
size: few
CDR3: CASSLEQSYEQYF
DNA: TGTGCCAGCAGCTTAGAACAGTCCTACGAGCAGTACTTC